This TCR beta chain appears in the sequencing data of a study of yellow fever vaccine responses in identical twins (dated by TCRdb to 2017 to 2018). Regarding the research as a whole: In the study, vaccine-responding T cell clones were precisely tracked in identical twins.

The research as a whole found: According to the authors, the vaccine-induced T cell response in identical twins seemed to be partly convergent and partly specific to each individual.

Of note for this clonotype: Which antigen it targets is not known. No per-base quality is available; no much larger clone lies one base away.

The CDR3 covers 15 residues, taking in both the cysteine and the phenylalanine. The sequence is cut down to CDR3 DNA, 45 bases in frame from base 1. From a lookup of the germline V gene, CDR1 and CDR2 are KGHSH and LQKENI. Unmatched junction bases come to 6, with V trimmed by 2 bases and J by 2 bases. Library preparation employed RT-PCR. The instrument given in TCRdb is Illumina HiSeq 2500. Through fastp at Q25 and MiXCR, TCRdb rebuilt clones from the public reads, retaining in-frame beta chains. Rows with a matching CDR3 protein are joined into one entry that keeps the most common DNA and genes. The sample table shows more than 30,000 distinct CDR3 sequences, and more than 50% are seen once. More than 4% of the sample goes to the ten largest clones.

The clonotype originates from a woman between 18 and 29 years old who received the yellow fever vaccine. Donor details come from another sample of the same person, matched by shared clones. The chain links TRBV18 with TRBJ2-7; TRBD2 fits 7 bases in the junction. Sequences were derived from T cells from blood (PBMCs), unsorted or a sorted subset (not recorded which), sampled before or after yellow fever vaccination (not recorded which). The CDR3 region has the sequence CASSPYGGGPYEQYF. The DNA sequence reads TGTGCCAGCTCACCATACGGCGGGGGACCCTACGAGCAGTACTTC.